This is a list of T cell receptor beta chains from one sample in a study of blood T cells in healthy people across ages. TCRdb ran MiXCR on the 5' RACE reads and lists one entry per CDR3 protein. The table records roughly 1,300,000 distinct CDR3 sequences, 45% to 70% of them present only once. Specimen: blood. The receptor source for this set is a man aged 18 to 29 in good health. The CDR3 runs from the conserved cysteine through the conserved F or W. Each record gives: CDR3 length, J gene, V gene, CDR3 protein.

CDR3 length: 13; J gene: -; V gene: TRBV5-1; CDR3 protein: CASSVVRDYEQYF
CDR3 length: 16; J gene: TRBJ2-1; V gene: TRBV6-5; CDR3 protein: CASSYSSGTPYNEQFF
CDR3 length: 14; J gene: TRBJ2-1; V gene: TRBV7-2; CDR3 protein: CASSFETAVNEQFF
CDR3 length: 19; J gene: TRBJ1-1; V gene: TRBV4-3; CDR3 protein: CASSQASHLGIGGYTEAFF
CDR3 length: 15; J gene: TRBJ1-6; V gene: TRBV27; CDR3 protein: CASSYREGMNSPLHF
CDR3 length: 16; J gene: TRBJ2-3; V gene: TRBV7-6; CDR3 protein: CASSPIAGAPSDTQYF
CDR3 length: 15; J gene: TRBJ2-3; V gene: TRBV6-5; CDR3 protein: CASSYSARYTDTQYF
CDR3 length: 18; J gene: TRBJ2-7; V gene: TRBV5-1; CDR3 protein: CASSLAPGSGGFTYEQYF
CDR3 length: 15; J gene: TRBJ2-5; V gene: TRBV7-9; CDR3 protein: CASRRTDTLGETQYF
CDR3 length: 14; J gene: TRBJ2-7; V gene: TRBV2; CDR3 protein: CASSEKGVAYEQYF
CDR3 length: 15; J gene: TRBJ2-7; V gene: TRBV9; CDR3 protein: CASSPWTGLSYEQYF
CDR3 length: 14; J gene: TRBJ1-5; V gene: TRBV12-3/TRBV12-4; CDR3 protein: CASSGAGGDQPQHF
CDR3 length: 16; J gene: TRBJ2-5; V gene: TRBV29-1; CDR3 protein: CSVALAGLEVGETQYF
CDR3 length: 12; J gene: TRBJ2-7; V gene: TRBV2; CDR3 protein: CASNGSPYEQYF